This TCR beta chain was sequenced for a study of cytomegalovirus exposure and HLA in healthy donors. Background on the study: An earlier analysis found roughly 110 million unique TCR beta sequences from about 179 million T cells.

This clone was recorded only once. Its specificity is not known. Study-wide points: Sequences of the TCR beta chain were said to predict the HLA-A and HLA-B alleles of most subjects accurately. The records held CMV serostatus as the only immune exposure information.

Germline V lookup: CDR1 SGHAT, CDR2 FQNNGV. The V gene end was trimmed by 5 bases and the J gene end by 6 bases; junction bases not matched to a gene: 6. The CDR3 runs 13 residues. Amplification used 60 Vbeta primers and 13 Jbeta primers. Libraries were prepared by immunoSEQ multiplex PCR; TCRdb keeps only in-frame clonotypes and omits some of them. The table has 95,000 to 150,000 clones, about three quarters seen once; the top ten hold 3% to 4%. Donors likely had unrecorded immune exposures despite being nominally healthy when sampled. This sequence was found in a woman in her 30s in good health and CMV-seropositive. Sequencing was carried out using PBMCs. This chain joins TRBV11-2 and TRBJ1-1, with 7 bases identical to TRBD1. The CDR3 DNA reads TGTGCCAGCAGCCTGGACAGGAGTTCTGAAGCTTTCTTT. It is translated as CASSLDRSSEAFF.